This T cell receptor (beta chain) appears in the sequencing data of a study of blood T cell repertoires in COVID-19. Turning to the study itself: T cells, B-cell-depleted T cells, or PBMCs supplied cDNA or gDNA.

Profiling relied on immunoSEQ multiplex PCR, and the TCRdb table lists in-frame clones only, not all of them. Of hundreds of thousands of clones listed, over 75% are singletons. There are 17 residues in the CDR3. The germline CDR1 and CDR2 sequences are SGHTA and FQGNSA. With 4 bases removed from V and 6 bases from J, the gap between germline ends came to 21 bases. This clonotype originated in a woman aged 55-70 years with acute or convalescent COVID-19. Sequenced: peripheral blood. The chain is built from TRBV7-2 and TRBJ1-4, with D maybe TRBD1 (6 bases). The CDR3 reads CASSSNLGGGSDEKLFF. CDR3 nucleotide sequence: TGTGCCAGCAGCTCCAATTTAGGGGGAGGGTCTGATGAAAAACTGTTTTTT.